The rows below give T cell receptor beta chains drawn from one sample of a study of shared clonotypes between healthy human individuals. TCRdb's table, derived via immunoSEQ multiplex PCR, lists solely in-frame clones and lacks some. In the table there are about 2 million clones, over 85% of which are singletons. Sequenced: naive CD8+ T cells sorted from blood. The origin of the receptors is a man between 18 and 29 years old in good health. Both conserved end residues are part of each CDR3. A D gene is named only where the DNA matches it firmly. The size field is filled for only some rows; it gives once, few, many or a size class.

>TRBV4-1|.|TRBJ2-7|.
CASSHLGTAPEQYF
TGCGCCAGCAGCCATTTGGGTACAGCGCCCGAGCAGTACTTC
>TRBV28|.|TRBJ1-4|.
CASSLPSNEKLFF
TGTGCCAGCAGTTTACCGTCCAATGAAAAACTGTTTTTT
>TRBV5-6|TRBD1|TRBJ1-2|.
CASSWDRVVNYGYTF
TGTGCCAGCAGCTGGGACAGGGTGGTTAACTATGGCTACACCTTC
>TRBV4-3|.|TRBJ2-4|.
CASSPAGGIAKNIQYF
TGCGCCAGCAGCCCAGCAGGGGGGATAGCCAAAAACATTCAGTACTTC
>TRBV4-1|.|TRBJ2-7|.
CASSQEASYEQYF
TGCGCCAGCAGCCAAGAGGCCAGCTACGAGCAGTACTTC
>TRBV10-1|.|TRBJ2-7|.
CARRRGPSECDEQYF
TGCGCCAGACGACGCGGTCCCTCGGAGTGCGACGAGCAGTACTTC
>TRBV27|.|TRBJ2-2|.
CASSLSFGGWTGELFF
TGTGCCAGCAGTTTATCGTTTGGGGGTTGGACCGGGGAGCTGTTTTTT
>TRBV5-6|TRBD2|TRBJ2-7|.
CASSYGTSGSFYEQYF
TGTGCCAGCAGCTATGGGACTAGCGGGAGCTTTTACGAGCAGTACTTC
>TRBV11-2|TRBD1|TRBJ2-3|once
CASSALLGQGSTDTQYF
TGTGCCAGCAGCGCCTTACTAGGACAGGGGAGCACAGATACGCAGTATTTT
>TRBV28|.|TRBJ2-5|.
CASSFLRGETQYF
TGTGCCAGCAGTTTCCTCAGGGGAGAGACCCAGTACTTC
>TRBV7-2|.|TRBJ2-2|.
CASSLSGPDTGELFF
TGTGCCAGCAGCTTAAGCGGACCCGACACCGGGGAGCTGTTTTTT
>TRBV7-9|.|TRBJ1-1|.
CASSAGTIEAFF
TGTGCCAGCAGCGCGGGGACAATTGAAGCTTTCTTT
>TRBV7-9|TRBD2|TRBJ2-3|.
CASSSSEGGSTDTQYF
TGTGCCAGCAGCTCCAGTGAGGGCGGGAGTACAGATACGCAGTATTTT
>TRBV13|.|TRBJ2-5|.
CASSLLGGGQETQYF
TGTGCCAGCAGCTTACTAGGGGGAGGCCAAGAGACCCAGTACTTC
>TRBV4-1|TRBD2|TRBJ2-5|once
CASSQDGGGRDGETQYF
TGCGCCAGCAGCCAAGATGGGGGCGGGAGGGATGGAGAGACCCAGTACTTC
>TRBV6-1|TRBD2|TRBJ2-4|.
CASSEVAGGLKNIQYF
TGTGCCAGCAGTGAAGTAGCGGGGGGGCTCAAAAACATTCAGTACTTC
>TRBV5-1|TRBD1|TRBJ1-1|once
CASSPGTGWTEAFF
TGCGCCAGCAGTCCCGGGACAGGGTGGACTGAAGCTTTCTTT
>TRBV19|TRBD2|TRBJ2-3|.
CASSPIAGEADTQYF
TGTGCCAGTAGTCCCATAGCGGGAGAGGCAGATACGCAGTATTTT
>TRBV18|.|TRBJ1-1|.
CASSPVGTEAFF
TGTGCCAGCTCACCGGTGGGCACTGAAGCTTTCTTT
>TRBV9|.|TRBJ2-3|.
CASSVFWDSSTDTQYF
TGTGCCAGCAGCGTCTTCTGGGACTCTAGCACAGATACGCAGTATTTT